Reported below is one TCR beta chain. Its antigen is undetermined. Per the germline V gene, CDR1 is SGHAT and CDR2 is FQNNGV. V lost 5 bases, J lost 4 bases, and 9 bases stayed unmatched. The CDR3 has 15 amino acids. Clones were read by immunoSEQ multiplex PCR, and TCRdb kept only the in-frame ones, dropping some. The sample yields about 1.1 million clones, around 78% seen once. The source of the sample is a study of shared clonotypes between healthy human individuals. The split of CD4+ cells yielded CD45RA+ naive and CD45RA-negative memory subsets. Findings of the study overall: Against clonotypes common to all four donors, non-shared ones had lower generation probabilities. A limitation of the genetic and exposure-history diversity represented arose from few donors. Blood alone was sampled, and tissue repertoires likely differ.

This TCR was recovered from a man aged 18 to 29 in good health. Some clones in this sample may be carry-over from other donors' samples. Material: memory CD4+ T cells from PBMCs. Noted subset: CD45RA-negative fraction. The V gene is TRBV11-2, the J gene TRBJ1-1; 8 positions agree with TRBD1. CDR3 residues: CASSDYRGKGTEAFF. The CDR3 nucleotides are TGTGCCAGCAGCGACTACAGGGGGAAAGGCACTGAAGCTTTCTTT.